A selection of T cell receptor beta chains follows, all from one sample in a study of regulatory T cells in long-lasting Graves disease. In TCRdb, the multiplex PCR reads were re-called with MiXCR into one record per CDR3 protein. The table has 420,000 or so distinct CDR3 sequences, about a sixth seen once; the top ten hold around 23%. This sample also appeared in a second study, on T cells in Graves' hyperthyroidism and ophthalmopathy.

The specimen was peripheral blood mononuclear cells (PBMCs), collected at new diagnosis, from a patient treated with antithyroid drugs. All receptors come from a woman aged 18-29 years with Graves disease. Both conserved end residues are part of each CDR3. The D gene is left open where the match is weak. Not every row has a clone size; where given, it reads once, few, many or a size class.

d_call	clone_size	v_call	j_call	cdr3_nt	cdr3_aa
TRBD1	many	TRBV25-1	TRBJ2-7	TGTGCCAGCAGTGAATGGCAGGGGGCGAGCGAGCAGTACTTC	CASSEWQGASEQYF
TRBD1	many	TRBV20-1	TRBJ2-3	TGCAGTGCGATAACAGGGGTCCCCCAGGCAGATACGCAGTATTTT	CSAITGVPQADTQYF
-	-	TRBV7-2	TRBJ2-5	TGTGCCAGCAGCTTGTGGGGCGTGATGGAGCGCGAGACCCAGTACTTC	CASSLWGVMERETQYF
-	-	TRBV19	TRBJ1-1	TGTGCCAGTAGTATACAGACGGGCACTGAAGCTTTCTTT	CASSIQTGTEAFF
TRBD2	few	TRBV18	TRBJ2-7	TGTGCCAGCTCACCACCAGGACTACTAGCGGGAGGGCCGGTTCTCGAGCAGTACTTC	CASSPPGLLAGGPVLEQYF
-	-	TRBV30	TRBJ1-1	TGTGCCTGGAGTGTAGCCTGGGACGTGGGCACTGAAGCTTTCTTT	CAWSVAWDVGTEAFF
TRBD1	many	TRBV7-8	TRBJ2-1	TGTGCCAGCAGCGAAAGCCGGACAGGGGGCTCTGAGCAGTTCTTC	CASSESRTGGSEQFF
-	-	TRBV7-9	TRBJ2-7	TGTGCCAGCAGCTTGAGACTGGGAGATTACGAGCAGTACTTC	CASSLRLGDYEQYF
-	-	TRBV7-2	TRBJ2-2	TGTGCCAGCTCACTCCAGCCCACCTTTAACACCGGGGAGCTGTTTTTT	CASSLQPTFNTGELFF
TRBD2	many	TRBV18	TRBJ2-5	TGTGCCAGCTCAACGCCGGGACTACGGGAGACCCAGTACTTC	CASSTPGLRETQYF
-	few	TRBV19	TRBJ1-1	TGTGCCAGTAGTATAGGCCCAGGTGAAGCTTTCTTT	CASSIGPGEAFF
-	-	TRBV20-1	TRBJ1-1	TGCAGTGCTAGTAATGGCCTGAACACTGAAGCTTTCTTT	CSASNGLNTEAFF
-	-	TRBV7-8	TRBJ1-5	TGTGCCAGCAGCGAGGGTAGGAGTAGCAATCAGCCCCAGCATTTT	CASSEGRSSNQPQHF
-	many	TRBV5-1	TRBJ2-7	TGCGCCAGCAGCTTAGGGCAGGGATACGGAAGGCAGTACTTC	CASSLGQGYGRQYF
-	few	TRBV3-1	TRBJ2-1	TGTGCCAGCAGCCAAGTCACTCGGTTAGGTGTGCGCGCTAATGAGCAGTTCTTC	CASSQVTRLGVRANEQFF
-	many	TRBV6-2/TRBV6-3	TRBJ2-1	TGTGCCAGCAGTGAAGGGGCTCGAGGTGAGCAGTTCTTC	CASSEGARGEQFF
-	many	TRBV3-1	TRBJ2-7	TGTGCCAGCAGCCAAACCGGGACAGTGAGGAGGGTGCAGTACTTC	CASSQTGTVRRVQYF
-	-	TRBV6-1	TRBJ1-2	TGTGCCAGCACCATGGGGACCGGGGATGGCTACACCTTC	CASTMGTGDGYTF
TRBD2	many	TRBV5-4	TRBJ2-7	TGTGCCAGCAGCTTGTATGGTAGCGGGAGTTACGAGCAGTACTTC	CASSLYGSGSYEQYF
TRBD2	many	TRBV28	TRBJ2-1	TGTGCCAGCAGTTTAGCGGGAGAACGCAATGAGCAGTTCTTC	CASSLAGERNEQFF
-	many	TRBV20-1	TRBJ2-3	TGCAGTGCTTTTCCTCAATCCACAGATACGCAGTATTTT	CSAFPQSTDTQYF
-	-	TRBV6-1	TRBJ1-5	TGTGCCAGCTGCATACTCCCCGGAGGCAATCAGCCCCAGCATTTT	CASCILPGGNQPQHF
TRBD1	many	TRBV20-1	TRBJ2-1	TGCAGTGCTAGAGGGGACAGGGTTCCCTACAATGAGCAGTTCTTC	CSARGDRVPYNEQFF
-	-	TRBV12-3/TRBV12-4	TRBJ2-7	TGTGCCAGCTCACCCAGCGGACCCTTTTACGAGCAGTACTTC	CASSPSGPFYEQYF
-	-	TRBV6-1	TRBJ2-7	TGTGCCAGCAGTCGGGACTTTACGGGGGAGCAGTACTTC	CASSRDFTGEQYF
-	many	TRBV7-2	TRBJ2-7	TGTGCCAGCAGCTTAACGCCGGGACCTTCCTACGAGCAGTACTTC	CASSLTPGPSYEQYF
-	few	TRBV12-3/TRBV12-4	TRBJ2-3	TGTGCCAACTCCGGAGGCAGGGGTTACTCAGATACGCAGTATTTT	CANSGGRGYSDTQYF
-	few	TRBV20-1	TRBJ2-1	TGCAGTGCTGAGGGCTATGAGCAGTTCTTC	CSAEGYEQFF
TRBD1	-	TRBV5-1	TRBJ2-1	TGCGCCAGCAGCTCCCGGGACAGGGTTATTCATGAGCAGTTCTTC	CASSSRDRVIHEQFF
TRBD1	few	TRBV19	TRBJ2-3	TGTGCCAGTAGTAGCAACAGGGGGCAAACAGATACGCAGTATTTT	CASSSNRGQTDTQYF
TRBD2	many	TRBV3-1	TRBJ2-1	TGTGCCAGCAGCCCATGGACTAGCGTCTATGAGCAGTTCTTC	CASSPWTSVYEQFF